This TCR beta chain is drawn from a study of shared clonotypes between healthy human individuals. Across the study: CD4 naive and memory got three plates each, CD8 naive two, CD8 memory one.

General study findings and limits: Unshared clonotypes carried lower generation probabilities than those common to all four donors.

Execution of the assay was at deep level. Investigators spread the genomic DNA of each subset evenly over several immunoSEQ plates. Clones were read by immunoSEQ multiplex PCR, and TCRdb kept only the in-frame ones, dropping some. The sample holds some 2.1 million clones, 90% to 95% seen once. On this clone: Antigen specificity is unknown.

The CDR3 spans 16 residues. Germline V lookup: CDR1 SGHVS, CDR2 FQNEAQ. The ends lost 2 bases at V and 2 bases at J; junction bases unmatched: 5. In the naive CD8 group, cells lacked CD45RO and were positively selected for CCR7, so terminally differentiated effector memory CD45RA+ cells were left out. The specimen sequenced was naive CD8+ T cells from PBMCs. This TCR came from a man aged 18 to 29 in good health. Some clones in this sample may be carry-over from other donors' samples. The chain links TRBV7-8 to TRBJ2-1; 8 positions agree with TRBD2. This CDR3 is CASSLTVRGAYNEQFF. The CDR3 coding sequence is TGTGCCAGCAGCTTAACAGTGCGGGGGGCCTACAATGAGCAGTTCTTC.